This is a list of T cell receptor beta chains from one sample in a study of T cell responses to AZD1222 COVID-19 vaccine. Sequencing used immunoSEQ multiplex PCR; TCRdb keeps in-frame clones, though not all of them. The top ten hold 4.5% of the sample, which has roughly 90,000 clones, under 95% seen once. Sequencing was performed on peripheral blood, taken on day 0 of MenACWY control vaccination. These receptors were taken from an adult in good health. The CDR3 runs from the conserved cysteine through the conserved F or W. Each record gives: J gene, D gene, V gene, clone size, CDR3 protein, CDR3 DNA. The D gene is left open where the match is weak. Where a row states a size, it is once, few, many or the class of an expanded clone; other rows omit it.

J: TRBJ1-4
D: TRBD1
V: TRBV29-1
size: NA
CDR3: CSVGQGGIEKLFF
DNA: TGCAGCGTGGGACAGGGCGGGATTGAAAAACTGTTTTTT

J: TRBJ1-1
D: TRBD1
V: TRBV5-8
size: once
CDR3: CASSLVVVWGQGRNTEAFF
DNA: TGTGCCAGCAGCTTGGTGGTTGTGTGGGGACAGGGGCGGAACACTGAAGCTTTCTTT

J: TRBJ1-2
D: NA
V: TRBV30
size: NA
CDR3: CAWSVTRGYGYTF
DNA: TGTGCCTGGAGTGTCACCCGGGGCTATGGCTACACCTTC

J: TRBJ1-2
D: NA
V: TRBV19
size: NA
CDR3: CASSGPGRWGYTF
DNA: TGTGCCAGTAGTGGGCCGGGGCGTTGGGGCTACACCTTC

J: TRBJ2-7
D: NA
V: TRBV28
size: NA
CDR3: CASTGVYEQYF
DNA: TGTGCCAGCACGGGGGTCTACGAGCAGTACTTC

J: TRBJ2-3
D: NA
V: TRBV6-5
size: NA
CDR3: CASSYSGPTDTQYF
DNA: TGTGCCAGCAGTTACAGTGGACCAACGGATACGCAGTATTTT

J: TRBJ1-1
D: TRBD1
V: TRBV7-9
size: NA
CDR3: CASTQGDRGRGTEAFF
DNA: TGTGCCAGCACCCAGGGGGACAGGGGGCGTGGAACTGAAGCTTTCTTT

J: TRBJ2-2
D: NA
V: TRBV7-9
size: NA
CDR3: CASSLRVGELFF
DNA: TGTGCCAGCAGCTTGCGGGTCGGGGAGCTGTTTTTT

J: TRBJ2-3
D: NA
V: TRBV4-3
size: NA
CDR3: CASSPQQRSTQYF
DNA: TGCGCCAGCAGCCCCCAGCAACGTTCTACGCAGTATTTT

J: TRBJ2-3
D: NA
V: TRBV25-1
size: NA
CDR3: CASSGASPDTQYF
DNA: TGTGCCAGCAGTGGGGCTAGCCCAGATACGCAGTATTTT

J: TRBJ2-5
D: NA
V: TRBV5-4
size: NA
CDR3: CASSFSDSYQETQYF
DNA: TGTGCCAGCAGCTTCTCAGACAGCTACCAAGAGACCCAGTACTTC

J: TRBJ1-1
D: NA
V: TRBV4-1
size: NA
CDR3: CASSQQGGDTEAFF
DNA: TGCGCCAGCAGCCAGCAGGGTGGCGACACTGAAGCTTTCTTT

J: TRBJ1-1
D: NA
V: TRBV14
size: once
CDR3: CASSQPNTEAFF
DNA: TGTGCCAGCAGCCAGCCGAACACTGAAGCTTTCTTT

J: TRBJ2-1
D: NA
V: TRBV28
size: NA
CDR3: CASSLGGTHHFKQFF
DNA: TGTGCCAGCAGTTTGGGTGGGACCCATCATTTCAAGCAGTTCTTC

J: TRBJ1-5
D: NA
V: TRBV6-5
size: NA
CDR3: CASSPGRGNQPQHF
DNA: TGTGCCAGCAGCCCCGGAAGGGGCAATCAGCCCCAGCATTTT

J: TRBJ2-1
D: TRBD2
V: TRBV5-1
size: NA
CDR3: CASSLAKTSGYNEQFF
DNA: TGCGCCAGCAGCTTGGCCAAGACTAGCGGCTACAATGAGCAGTTCTTC

J: TRBJ2-3
D: NA
V: TRBV24-1
size: NA
CDR3: CATSDLWGDTQYF
DNA: TGTGCCACCAGTGATTTGTGGGGGGATACGCAGTATTTT

J: TRBJ1-1
D: NA
V: TRBV15
size: NA
CDR3: CATSSVTGGAFF
DNA: TGTGCCACCAGCAGTGTCACCGGAGGGGCTTTCTTT

J: TRBJ2-3
D: NA
V: TRBV7-2
size: NA
CDR3: CASRIQTDTQYF
DNA: TGTGCCAGCAGAATACAGACAGATACGCAGTATTTT

J: TRBJ2-7
D: TRBD2
V: TRBV28
size: NA
CDR3: CASSKETSGSYEQYF
DNA: TGTGCCAGCAGTAAGGAGACTAGCGGATCCTACGAGCAGTACTTC

J: TRBJ1-1
D: NA
V: TRBV15
size: NA
CDR3: CATSRGQLSNTEAFF
DNA: TGTGCCACCAGCAGAGGGCAACTATCGAACACTGAAGCTTTCTTT

J: TRBJ1-4
D: NA
V: TRBV6-6
size: NA
CDR3: CASRHRDTTNEKLFF
DNA: TGTGCCAGCAGGCACCGGGACACAACTAATGAAAAACTGTTTTTT

J: TRBJ2-1
D: TRBD2
V: TRBV4-2
size: few
CDR3: CASSQEGGSSYNEQFF
DNA: TGTGCCAGCAGCCAAGAGGGGGGGAGCTCCTACAATGAGCAGTTCTTC

J: TRBJ2-7
D: TRBD1
V: TRBV23-1
size: NA
CDR3: CASSQGRGQTYEQYF
DNA: TGCGCCAGCAGCCAGGGCCGGGGACAGACATACGAGCAGTACTTC

J: TRBJ2-3
D: NA
V: TRBV7-2
size: NA
CDR3: CASSSSTDTQYF
DNA: TGTGCCAGCAGCTCAAGCACAGATACGCAGTATTTT

J: TRBJ1-2
D: TRBD1
V: TRBV7-8
size: NA
CDR3: CASGVGQGAYGYTF
DNA: TGTGCCAGTGGTGTAGGACAGGGGGCCTATGGCTACACCTTC

J: TRBJ2-5
D: NA
V: TRBV27
size: NA
CDR3: CASSKGVTQYF
DNA: TGTGCCAGCAGTAAGGGGGTGACCCAGTACTTC

J: TRBJ1-4
D: NA
V: TRBV30
size: NA
CDR3: CACITLQGHEKLFF
DNA: TGTGCCTGCATCACATTACAGGGTCATGAAAAACTGTTTTTT

J: TRBJ2-2
D: TRBD1
V: TRBV5-1
size: NA
CDR3: CASSSDRGSNTGELFF
DNA: TGCGCCAGCAGCTCCGACAGGGGGTCGAACACCGGGGAGCTGTTTTTT

J: TRBJ1-3
D: NA
V: TRBV5-1
size: NA
CDR3: CASSAQANSGNTIYF
DNA: TGCGCCAGCAGCGCCCAAGCGAACTCTGGAAACACCATATATTTT

J: TRBJ1-2
D: TRBD1
V: TRBV9
size: NA
CDR3: CASSGQGLANYGYTF
DNA: TGTGCCAGCAGCGGACAGGGATTGGCTAACTATGGCTACACCTTC

J: TRBJ1-2
D: NA
V: TRBV11-2
size: NA
CDR3: CASNLGGGYTF
DNA: TGTGCCAGCAATCTCGGTGGGGGCTACACCTTC

J: TRBJ1-3
D: NA
V: TRBV30
size: NA
CDR3: CAQEGRAGGNTIYF
DNA: TGTGCCCAAGAGGGCAGGGCGGGAGGAAACACCATATATTTT

J: TRBJ1-1
D: NA
V: TRBV13
size: once
CDR3: CASSSLRTEAFF
DNA: TGTGCCAGCAGTAGCTTGCGGACTGAAGCTTTCTTT

J: TRBJ2-3
D: TRBD1
V: TRBV7-3
size: NA
CDR3: CASSPGTGGVTDTQYF
DNA: TGTGCCAGCAGCCCCGGGACAGGGGGCGTCACAGATACGCAGTATTTT

J: TRBJ1-1
D: NA
V: TRBV12-3/TRBV12-4
size: NA
CDR3: CASSFGSNTEAFF
DNA: TGTGCCAGCAGTTTTGGTTCGAACACTGAAGCTTTCTTT

J: TRBJ2-5
D: TRBD2
V: TRBV28
size: NA
CDR3: CATFGGTQETQYF
DNA: TGTGCCACCTTCGGGGGGACTCAAGAGACCCAGTACTTC

J: TRBJ2-1
D: NA
V: TRBV7-8
size: once
CDR3: CASSPREGGNEQFF
DNA: TGTGCCAGCAGCCCCCGTGAGGGTGGCAATGAGCAGTTCTTC

J: TRBJ1-2
D: TRBD1
V: TRBV27
size: NA
CDR3: CASTSDRGGGYGYTF
DNA: TGTGCCAGTACATCGGACAGGGGAGGTGGCTATGGCTACACCTTC

J: TRBJ2-1
D: TRBD2
V: TRBV2
size: few
CDR3: CASRALLGGLAGHYEQFF
DNA: TGTGCCAGCAGAGCTCTCCTGGGGGGACTAGCGGGACACTATGAGCAGTTCTTC

J: TRBJ2-1
D: TRBD2
V: TRBV19
size: NA
CDR3: CASSNRGGSMDEQFF
DNA: TGTGCCAGTAGTAATAGAGGCGGGAGTATGGATGAGCAGTTCTTC

J: TRBJ1-4
D: NA
V: TRBV29-1
size: NA
CDR3: CSVAGGAEKLFF
DNA: TGCAGCGTAGCGGGGGGGGCTGAAAAACTGTTTTTT